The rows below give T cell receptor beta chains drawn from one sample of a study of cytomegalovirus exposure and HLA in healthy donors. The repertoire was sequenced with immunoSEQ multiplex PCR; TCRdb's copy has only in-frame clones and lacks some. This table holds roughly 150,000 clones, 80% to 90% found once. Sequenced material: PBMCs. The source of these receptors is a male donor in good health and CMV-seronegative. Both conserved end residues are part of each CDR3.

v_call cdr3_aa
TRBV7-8 CASSLVPGIGEQYF
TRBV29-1 CSVGQGALNEQFF
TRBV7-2 CASSSGQSQETQYF
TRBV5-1 CASSLAQSVEQEQYF
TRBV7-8 CASSEDLGGYPQETQYF
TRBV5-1 CASRAGQGLLNTEAFF
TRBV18 CASSAAETYEKLFF
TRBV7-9 CASSSTRLAGPDTQYF
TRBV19 CASSSGDSYEQYF
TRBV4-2 CASSQARTGANNEQFF
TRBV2 CASSEDYQETQYF